This T cell receptor beta chain was recorded in a study of identical twins. From germline, CDR1 is SGHTA and CDR2 FQGNSA. This CDR3 contains 14 residues. V dropped 2 bases and J dropped 3 bases, with 11 bases sitting between them. This clonotype was counted many times. The antigen is unknown. MiXCR, applied by TCRdb to the 5' RACE reads, yields one record per CDR3 protein. Of 500,000 or so distinct CDR3 sequences in the sample, approximately 22% were seen once. Overall study results and limits: Modeled out-of-frame TCR alpha sharing in monozygotic twins fell below observed levels.

The sample was also linked to a second study, of T cells expressing NK-cell markers.

The J gene is TRBJ2-7, the V gene TRBV7-2, with D perhaps matching TRBD2 (5 bases). Sequencing was performed on CD4+ T cells sorted from blood. The clonotype originates from a woman younger than 30 in good health. CDR3 in amino acids: CASSLSRGNYEQYF. As DNA, the CDR3 is TGTGCCAGCAGCTTAAGTCGGGGAAACTACGAGCAGTACTTC.